The TCR beta chain described here comes from a study of Ad26.COV2.S vaccination and SARS-CoV-2 variants. Study-level background: The trial was COV1001 and the donor's arm was Ad26.COV2.S. Study findings and constraints: Individuals receiving vaccine had higher spike-specific TCR breadth than placebo recipients did.

Sequencing was performed with immunoSEQ multiplex PCR; in TCRdb, only in-frame clones are kept and a portion is missing. The repertoire holds 350,000 to 500,000 clones, approximately 87% seen once, with approximately 4% in the top ten. Treatment specified: over 15 received Ad26.COV2.S at low or high dose, single or two shots; several received placebo; per-sample allocation not given. Vaccine and placebo recipients were sampled on day 63 after the first injection. The donor was a Boston adult aged 18-55 years. With regard to this clone: Its antigen remains unknown.

V was cut by 5 bases and J by 1 base, with 5 bases left in between. This CDR3 spans 11 amino acids. CDR1 DFQATT and CDR2 SNEGSKA come from the germline V gene (reference sequence). This sequence originates from a person between 18 and 59 years old who received the Ad26.COV2.S COVID-19 vaccine or a placebo. The chain uses TRBV20-1 and TRBJ1-1; D not resolved. The source was peripheral blood, collected in a trial of Ad26.COV2.S vaccine versus placebo. CDR3 sequence: CSASRNTEAFF. CDR3 coding DNA: TGCAGTGCTTCAAGGAACACTGAAGCTTTCTTT.